Listed below are T cell receptor beta chains from one sample, sequenced in a study of cytomegalovirus exposure and HLA in healthy donors. Sequencing was performed with immunoSEQ multiplex PCR; in TCRdb, only in-frame clones are kept and a portion is missing. The sample has some 77,000 clones, 80% seen once. The sequenced sample consisted of PBMCs. These receptors originate from a middle-aged man in good health and CMV-seropositive. Both conserved end residues are part of each CDR3. The D gene is left open where the match is weak. For some rows the clone size is stated as once, few or many, or as a class when expanded; others skip it.

d_call	v_call	clone_size	j_call	cdr3_length	cdr3_nt	cdr3_aa
TRBD2	TRBV28	-	TRBJ2-1	15	TGTGCCAGCACCCTTACTAGCGGGGTATACAATGAGCAGTTCTTC	CASTLTSGVYNEQFF
TRBD1	TRBV27	-	TRBJ1-1	16	TGTGCCGGCAGTTTCCTAGGACAGGGGGCTATTACTGAAGCTTTCTTT	CAGSFLGQGAITEAFF
-	TRBV7-9	-	TRBJ2-3	14	TGTGCCAGCAGCCGCTCGGGGAACACAGATACGCAGTATTTT	CASSRSGNTDTQYF
-	TRBV2	-	TRBJ1-4	14	TGTGCCAGCAGTGTGGAGGGTAGGGGTGAAAAACTGTTTTTT	CASSVEGRGEKLFF
TRBD1	TRBV2	few	TRBJ2-7	15	TGTGCCAGCAGTAAGGAACAGGGGGGAGCCTACGAGCAGTACTTC	CASSKEQGGAYEQYF
-	TRBV7-2	-	TRBJ2-5	14	TGTGCCAGCAGCTCAGGGCCGGCGGGGGAGACCCAGTACTTC	CASSSGPAGETQYF
TRBD1	TRBV30	few	TRBJ1-4	15	TGTGCCTGGAGTGCTCCGGACAGGGCTAATGAAAAACTGTTTTTT	CAWSAPDRANEKLFF
-	TRBV5-1	-	TRBJ2-7	13	TGCGCCAGCAGCTTGGGAGCCGCCTACGAGCAGTACTTC	CASSLGAAYEQYF
-	TRBV5-1	once	TRBJ2-3	17	TGCGCCAGCAGCCTTGTAGTGGGAGGTTTGAGCACAGATACGCAGTATTTT	CASSLVVGGLSTDTQYF
TRBD2	TRBV7-9	-	TRBJ2-3	17	TGTTCCAGCAGCTTCAATCTAGCGGGGGCTAGCACAGATACGCAGTATTTT	CSSSFNLAGASTDTQYF
TRBD1	TRBV4-1	-	TRBJ1-1	14	TGCGCCAGCAGCCAGACAGGGGCCGGCACTGAAGCTTTCTTT	CASSQTGAGTEAFF
TRBD1	TRBV10-3	-	TRBJ1-5	18	TGTGCCATCAGTGAGTCGGGACAGGCGTTAAATAGCAATCAGCCCCAGCATTTT	CAISESGQALNSNQPQHF
-	TRBV19	once	TRBJ2-1	13	TGTGCCAGTAGTATAGGGCCGTCCCATGAGCAGTTCTTC	CASSIGPSHEQFF
TRBD2	TRBV6-5	once	TRBJ2-1	15	TGTGCCAGCATCCTTACTAGCGGGAGCTACAATGAGCAGTTCTTC	CASILTSGSYNEQFF
-	TRBV7-2	-	TRBJ1-3	15	TGTGCCAGCAGCTTAGAGGTGGGGCGGGGAAACACCATATATTTT	CASSLEVGRGNTIYF
-	TRBV2	-	TRBJ2-3	14	TGTGCCAGCAGTGCAGACGGGAGAGGAGATACGCAGTATTTT	CASSADGRGDTQYF
TRBD2	TRBV25-1	-	TRBJ2-5	17	TGTGCCAGCAGCCGCGGACTAGCGGGAGTTGGAGAAGAGACCCAGTACTTC	CASSRGLAGVGEETQYF
TRBD1	TRBV6-1	few	TRBJ1-1	13	TGTGCCAGCAGTGAAACGGGACAGTTTGAAGCTTTCTTT	CASSETGQFEAFF
-	TRBV7-2	-	TRBJ2-6	15	TGTGCCAGCAGCTTAACTGTACGTGGGGCCAACGTCCTGACTTTC	CASSLTVRGANVLTF
-	TRBV19	once	TRBJ1-4	14	TGTGCCAGTAGCCCGACAGCCCTTCGTGAAAAACTGTTTTTT	CASSPTALREKLFF
-	TRBV30	-	TRBJ1-2	14	TGTGCCTGGAGTGTATTCCAGGGGAACTATGGCTACACCTTC	CAWSVFQGNYGYTF
-	TRBV6-5	-	TRBJ2-1	16	TGTGCCAGCAGTTACTCATCCGGGCTACCGGGGAATGAGCAGTTCTTC	CASSYSSGLPGNEQFF
-	TRBV5-1	-	TRBJ2-7	14	TGCGCCAGCAGCTTGGACAGGGAAACGGGAGAGCAGTACTTC	CASSLDRETGEQYF
-	TRBV6-5	-	TRBJ1-2	12	TGTGCCAGCACCGACGCGGCCCGTCAGCACACCTTC	CASTDAARQHTF
TRBD2	TRBV19	-	TRBJ2-1	13	TGTGCCAGTACGGGAGGGGTTTACAATGAGCAGTTCTTC	CASTGGVYNEQFF
-	TRBV19	-	TRBJ2-7	14	TGTGCCAGTAGTATAGGTCGACTCGCCTACGAGCAGTACTTC	CASSIGRLAYEQYF
-	TRBV11-2	once	TRBJ2-2	15	TGTGCCAGCACATTCGGACTATCTAACACCGGGGAGCTGTTTTTT	CASTFGLSNTGELFF
-	TRBV5-1	-	TRBJ2-1	17	TGCGCCAGCAGCTTCCTGGGCTACCGAAGCTCCTACAATGAGCAGTTCTTC	CASSFLGYRSSYNEQFF
TRBD2	TRBV7-3	-	TRBJ2-5	15	TGTGCCAGCAGCTTAGGAGGGAGGGGCCAAGAGACCCAGTACTTC	CASSLGGRGQETQYF
-	TRBV19	-	TRBJ2-2	15	TGTGCCAGTAGCAAAACCAGAACAGGGACCGGGGAGCTGTTTTTT	CASSKTRTGTGELFF
TRBD2	TRBV2	-	TRBJ2-2	14	TGTGCCAGCAGTGGGTTAGGGAGGGCCGGGGAGCTGTTTTTT	CASSGLGRAGELFF
-	TRBV11-1	-	TRBJ2-1	15	TGTGCCAGCAGCTTAGGAGGGATATCATACAATGAGCAGTTCTTC	CASSLGGISYNEQFF
-	TRBV29-1	-	TRBJ1-2	13	TGCAGCGGGGGACTGGTCTCTAACTATGGCTACACCTTC	CSGGLVSNYGYTF
-	TRBV29-1	few	TRBJ2-7	14	TGCAGCGTTGAAGTACGAGGGGGATCCTACGAGCAGTACTTC	CSVEVRGGSYEQYF